This TCR beta chain was found in a study of response to subunit inactivated influenza vaccine. Each CDR3 protein gets one entry after TCRdb re-called the RT-PCR reads with MiXCR. The table lists some 540,000 distinct CDR3 sequences, roughly a quarter of them singletons. Trimming stripped 4 bases from V and 7 bases from J, with 16 bases between. The V gene's germline CDR1 is SGHTA and CDR2 FQGNSA. This CDR3 spans 14 amino acids. This same sample was also part of a study on T cells expressing NK-cell markers. That study reports: The authors made TCR beta cDNA libraries by 5'RACE template switching. This switching added a universal primer site and UMIs.

The receptor was isolated from a man aged 45 to 65 who received an inactivated influenza vaccine. Sequencing was performed on CD4+ T cells sorted from PBMCs, taken 11 to 12 days after vaccination. The chain joins TRBV7-2 to TRBJ2-5; tentative D call: TRBD2 (5 bases). The CDR3 protein is CASSSPTGRGTQYF. CDR3 sequence (DNA): TGTGCCAGCAGCTCTCCAACGGGTCGGGGGACCCAGTACTTC. Full variable domain (rest looked up from reference TRBV7-2 and TRBJ2-5): GAGVSQSPSNKVTEKGKDVELRCDPISGHTALYWYRQSLGQGLEFLIYFQGNSAPDKSGLPSDRFSAERTGGSVSTLTIQRTQQEDSAVYLCASSSPTGRGTQYFGPGTRLLVL.